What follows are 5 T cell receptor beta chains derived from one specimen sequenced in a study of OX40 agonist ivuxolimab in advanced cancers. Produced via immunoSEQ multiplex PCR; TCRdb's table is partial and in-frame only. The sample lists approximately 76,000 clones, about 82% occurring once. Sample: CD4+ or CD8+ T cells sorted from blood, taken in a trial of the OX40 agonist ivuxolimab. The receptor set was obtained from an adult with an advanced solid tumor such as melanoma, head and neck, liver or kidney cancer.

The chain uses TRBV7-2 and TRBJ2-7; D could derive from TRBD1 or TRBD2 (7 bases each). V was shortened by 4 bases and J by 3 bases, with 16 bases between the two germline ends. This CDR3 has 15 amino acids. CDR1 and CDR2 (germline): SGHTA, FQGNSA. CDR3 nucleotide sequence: TGTGCCAGCAGCTCCCAGGGGGGGGAGAACTACGAGCAGTACTTC. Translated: CASSSQGGENYEQYF.

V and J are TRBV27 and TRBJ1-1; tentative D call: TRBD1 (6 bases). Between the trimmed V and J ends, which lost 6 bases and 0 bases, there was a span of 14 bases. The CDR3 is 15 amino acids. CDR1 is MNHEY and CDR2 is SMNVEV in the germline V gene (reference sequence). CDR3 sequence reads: CASRARGAMNTEAFF. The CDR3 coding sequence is TGTGCCAGCAGGGCCCGGGGGGCAATGAACACTGAAGCTTTCTTT.

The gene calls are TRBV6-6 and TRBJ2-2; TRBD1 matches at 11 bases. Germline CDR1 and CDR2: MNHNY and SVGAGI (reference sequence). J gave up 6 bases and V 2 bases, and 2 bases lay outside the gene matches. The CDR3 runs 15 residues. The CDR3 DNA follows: TGTGCCAGCAGTTACGTGGGACAGGGGGCCGGGGAGCTGTTTTTT. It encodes CASSYVGQGAGELFF.

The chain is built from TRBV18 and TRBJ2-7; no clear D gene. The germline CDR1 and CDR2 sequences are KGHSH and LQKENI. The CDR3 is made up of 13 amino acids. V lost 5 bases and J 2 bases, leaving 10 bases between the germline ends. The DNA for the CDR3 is TGTGCCAGCTCATTTTCAGACCCCTACGAGCAGTACTTC. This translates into CASSFSDPYEQYF.

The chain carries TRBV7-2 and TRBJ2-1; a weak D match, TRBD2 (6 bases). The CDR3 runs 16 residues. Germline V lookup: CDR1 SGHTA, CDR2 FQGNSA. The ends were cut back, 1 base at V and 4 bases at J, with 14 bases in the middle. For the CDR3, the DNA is TGTGCCAGCAGCTTAGTTGGGGGGAGCAGGTACAATGAGCAGTTCTTC. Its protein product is CASSLVGGSRYNEQFF.